Shown below are 29 T cell receptor beta chains from a single sample sequenced in a study of patients and donors after allogeneic stem cell transplantation (dated by TCRdb to 2018 to 2021). The library was obtained by RT-PCR. Instrument used: NextSeq 550. TCRdb passed the public sequencing reads through fastp at Q25 and MiXCR, retaining productive beta sequences. All rows with the same CDR3 protein become a single entry with the most common DNA and genes. Across this sample there are about 87,000 distinct CDR3 sequences, with roughly 5.1% seen only once. Clones ranked in the top ten supply 2% to 3% of the sample. Material for sequencing was blood, either unsorted or a sorted T cell fraction (not recorded which). Source of these receptors: a human donor who was either an allogeneic HSCT recipient or a stem cell or donor lymphocyte infusion donor (not recorded which). It is not recorded whose cells these are; they may come from a transplant donor.

This clonotype was seen many times. The rearrangement joins TRBV2 to TRBJ1-1; no firm D call. The ends were cut back, 3 bases at V and 4 bases at J, with 15 bases in the middle. The germline V gene encodes CDR1 SNHLY and CDR2 FYNNEI. CDR3 length: 15 amino acids. The CDR3 DNA reads as TGTGCCAGCAGTGACGAGGCCCCCGAGGGCACTGAAGCTTTCTTT. Translating it yields CASSDEAPEGTEAFF.

The V gene is TRBV11-3, the J gene TRBJ1-2; TRBD1 is a possible D gene (5 bases). The CDR3 runs 15 residues. The ends were cut back, 0 bases at V and 5 bases at J, with 13 bases in the middle. The germline gives CDR1 SGHNT, CDR2 YENEEA. This CDR3 is CASSLDSGRGYGYTF. The DNA of the CDR3 is TGTGCCAGCAGCTTAGATTCGGGACGGGGTTATGGCTACACCTTC. The entire variable domain, with the rest obtained from reference TRBV11-3 and TRBJ1-2, is as follows: EAGVVQSPRYKIIEKKQPVAFWCNPISGHNTLYWYLQNLGQGPELLIRYENEEAVDDSQLPKDRFSAERLKGVDSTLKIQPAELGDSAVYLCASSLDSGRGYGYTFGSGTRLTVV.

This clonotype has ten or more counts. The rearrangement joins TRBV15 to TRBJ2-7, with a possible D match to TRBD2 (5 bases). V lost 0 bases and J lost 4, with 10 bases in between. Looked up from germline, CDR1 is LNHNV and CDR2 is YYDKDF (reference sequence). CDR3 length: 14 amino acids. As DNA, the CDR3 is TGTGCCACCAGCAGAGATCGGGGTGGGTACGAGCAGTACTTC. Translated, it gives CATSRDRGGYEQYF.

Judged by abundance, this clonotype is medium-sized (0.01 to 0.1%). V is TRBV7-9 and J is TRBJ1-4, with 8 nucleotides matching TRBD1. There are 14 residues in the CDR3. Germline V CDR1 and CDR2: SEHNR, FQNEAQ (reference sequence). The ends lost 5 bases at V and 4 bases at J; junction bases unmatched: 3. Written as DNA, the CDR3 is TGTGCCAGCAGCGCGGGACAGGTTAATGAAAAACTGTTTTTT. It specifies CASSAGQVNEKLFF.

This clonotype was picked up many times. This rearrangement joins TRBV2 to TRBJ2-2; 13 bases match TRBD2. This CDR3 is 17 amino acids long. The J segment lost 6 bases and the V segment lost 2 bases, leaving 6 bases of the junction unmatched. Germline loops: CDR1 SNHLY, CDR2 FYNNEI. In DNA form, the CDR3 reads TGTGCCAGCAGTGAACTTCGACTAGCGGGGGGTCCCGGGGAGCTGTTTTTT. Amino acid sequence: CASSELRLAGGPGELFF.

This clonotype was detected ten times or more. The chain couples TRBV7-9 to TRBJ1-2; D may be TRBD1 (6 bases). Trimming cost V 1 base and J 5 bases, with 11 bases left between them. Germline CDR1 reads SEHNR; CDR2 reads FQNEAQ (reference sequence). The CDR3 contains 14 residues. As DNA, the CDR3 is TGTGCCAGCAGCTTAGAAACAGGGAGATATGGCTACACCTTC. It codes for CASSLETGRYGYTF.

The chain employs TRBV20-1 and TRBJ2-6, with D perhaps TRBD1 (6 bases). The CDR3 covers 15 residues. Germline V gene sequence: CDR1 DFQATT, CDR2 SNEGSKA (reference sequence). Trimming removed 3 bases from V and 0 bases from J, with 9 bases in between. The CDR3 reads CSASRGHSGANVLTF. The CDR3 DNA is TGCAGTGCTAGCAGGGGCCACTCTGGGGCCAACGTCCTGACTTTC.

This clonotype showed up many times. This chain uses TRBV28 with TRBJ2-7; D unresolved. The germline V gene encodes CDR1 MDHEN and CDR2 SYDVKM. This CDR3 contains 13 residues. Between the trimmed V and J ends, which lost 6 bases and 2 bases, there was a span of 11 bases. The chain's CDR3 is CASRPRTAYEQYF. Written as DNA, the CDR3 is TGTGCCAGCAGACCCCGGACGGCCTACGAGCAGTACTTC.

This clonotype was detected ten times or more. The germline gene is not matched at one end of the junction; a read error may be the cause. V gene TRBV10-2 combines with J gene TRBJ2-6; D call uncertain. The CDR3 has 13 amino acids. Germline V gene lookup returns CDR1 WSHSY and CDR2 SAAADI. This CDR3 is CASSESGANVLTF. The CDR3 DNA reads TGTGCCAGCAGTGAATCTGGGGCCAACGTCCTGACTTTC.

The genes are TRBV6-1 and TRBJ2-3; D perhaps matches TRBD2 (5 bases). Germline CDR1 is MNHNS and CDR2 is SASEGT. Trimming took off 6 bases at V and 4 bases at J, with 23 bases between the two ends. The CDR3 extends over 17 amino acids. The CDR3 loop reads CASRRTPGSRSSDTQYF. The CDR3 region has the DNA TGTGCCAGCAGACGAACTCCGGGGTCGAGGAGTTCAGATACGCAGTATTTT.

Ten or more counts support this clonotype. The genes are TRBV20-1 and TRBJ2-2; 11 bases are a match to TRBD2. V was pared by 0 bases and J by 2 bases, with 2 bases of the junction left unmatched. Looked up from germline, CDR1 is DFQATT and CDR2 is SNEGSKA (reference sequence). CDR3 length: 16 residues. The CDR3 here is CSARELAGENTGELFF. The CDR3 region has the DNA TGCAGTGCTAGAGAACTAGCGGGAGAAAACACCGGGGAGCTGTTTTTT.

This clonotype appeared a few times. The chain uses TRBV7-9 and TRBJ1-5; D gene ambiguous. Trimming removed 6 bases at V and 4 bases at J, with 13 bases between. This CDR3 has 14 residues. Germline CDR1 reads SEHNR; CDR2 reads FQNEAQ (reference sequence). CDR3 amino acids: CASSPSDGNQPQHF. The DNA of the CDR3 is TGTGCCAGCAGTCCTTCAGACGGGAATCAGCCCCAGCATTTT.

In its sample, this clonotype was seen many times. V gene TRBV20-1 combines with J gene TRBJ1-5, with TRBD1 matching over 11 bases. Germline CDR1 reads DFQATT; CDR2 reads SNEGSKA (reference sequence). Unmatched junction bases numbered 7, after V lost 5 bases and J lost 4 bases. This CDR3 is 15 amino acids long. CDR3 region: CSAPLGTGGNQPQHF. The CDR3 nucleotides read TGCAGTGCTCCATTAGGGACAGGGGGTAATCAGCCCCAGCATTTT.

In its sample, this clonotype was seen many times. This rearrangement joins TRBV18 to TRBJ2-1; 12 bases map to TRBD2. Germline assignment: CDR1 KGHSH and CDR2 LQKENI. After removal of 6 bases from V and 7 bases from J, the junction contained 7 bases not matched to a gene. The CDR3 totals 15 residues. The CDR3 DNA reads as TGTGCCAGCTCGCGTGGGCTAGCGGGAGGGAATGAGCAGTTCTTC. It codes for CASSRGLAGGNEQFF.

This clonotype was observed many times. The CDR3 DNA reads as TGTGCCAGCAGCCCAGGGACAGTGAATTCACCCCTCCACTTT. Protein product: CASSPGTVNSPLHF. This rearrangement joins TRBV5-4 to TRBJ1-6, with 7 bases lining up with TRBD1. The V segment lost 4 bases and the J segment 7 bases; nucleotides outside the gene matches: 5. The CDR3 is made up of 14 amino acids. The germline V gene encodes CDR1 SGHNT and CDR2 YYREEE (reference sequence).

By share of the sample, this clonotype is medium-sized. The CDR3 reads CSASVLAGGPDTQYF. In DNA, the CDR3 is TGCAGTGCTAGCGTCCTAGCGGGGGGGCCAGATACGCAGTATTTT. This chain connects TRBV20-1 to TRBJ2-3; TRBD2 agrees at 12 bases. The length of the CDR3 is 15 residues. Germline V gene sequence: CDR1 DFQATT, CDR2 SNEGSKA (reference sequence). V lost 3 bases and J lost 4; bases outside the gene matches: 5.

A few counts support this clonotype. The gene calls are TRBV28 and TRBJ1-4; no firm D call. V dropped 8 bases and J dropped 0 bases, with 10 bases sitting between them. CDR3 length: 14 amino acids. Germline CDR1 is MDHEN and CDR2 is SYDVKM. CDR3 sequence: CASEDMATNEKLFF. For the CDR3, the DNA is TGTGCCAGCGAGGATATGGCAACTAATGAAAAACTGTTTTTT.

This chain joins TRBV20-1 and TRBJ2-4; no clear D. Trimming took 3 bases from V and 8 from J, leaving 14 bases between them. CDR1 DFQATT and CDR2 SNEGSKA come from the germline V gene (reference sequence). The CDR3 loop spans 13 amino acids. The CDR3 is CSARPGTWDIQYF. In nucleotides, the CDR3 is TGCAGTGCTAGGCCGGGCACCTGGGACATTCAGTACTTC.

V and J are TRBV25-1 and TRBJ2-7; tentatively, D is TRBD1 (5 bases). This CDR3 is built from 14 residues. From germline, CDR1 is MGHDK and CDR2 SYGVNS. V shed 8 bases and J shed 2 bases, with 16 bases lying between them. Written as DNA, the CDR3 is TGTGCCAGCGCTCCAGACAGTTCCCCCTACGAGCAGTACTTC. This translates into CASAPDSSPYEQYF.

This clonotype was recorded many times. V and J are TRBV7-8 and TRBJ2-3, with 8 bases fitting TRBD2. Germline V CDR1 and CDR2: SGHVS, FQNEAQ. V dropped 4 bases and J dropped 2; count of bases not matched to a gene: 8. The CDR3 runs 16 residues. As DNA, the CDR3 is TGTGCCAGCAGCTCCCGACTAGCGATATTCACAGATACGCAGTATTTT. It encodes CASSSRLAIFTDTQYF.

In this sample, this clonotype turned up many times. The chain is built from TRBV7-9 and TRBJ2-1; the D gene could be TRBD1 or TRBD2 (6 bases each). Germline-derived CDR1 and CDR2 are SEHNR and FQNEAQ (reference sequence). Deletions cut 4 bases from V and 9 bases from J, with 19 bases between. The CDR3 runs to 15 residues. The CDR3 DNA is TGTGCCAGCAGCTCAAGGGTGGGGGGCGGATCTGAGCAGTTCTTC. Residues: CASSSRVGGGSEQFF.

There are many counts of this clonotype. The rearrangement joins TRBV3-1 to TRBJ2-7; no reliable D call. The CDR3 length is 13 residues. Germline-derived CDR1 and CDR2 are LGHDT and YNNKEL (reference sequence). The ends were cut back, 4 bases at V and 0 bases at J, with 7 bases in the middle. The CDR3 sequence is CASSLLSSYEQYF. The CDR3 DNA sequence: TGTGCCAGCAGCCTTTTAAGCTCCTACGAGCAGTACTTC.

This clonotype was observed many times. The CDR3 DNA reads as TGTGCCAGCAGCCCCCCTAGGGGGACTAGGAAAGAGACCCAGTACTTC. As protein: CASSPPRGTRKETQYF. The rearrangement joins TRBV7-9 to TRBJ2-5; 8 nucleotides align to TRBD2. In germline, CDR1 is SEHNR, CDR2 FQNEAQ (reference sequence). With V trimmed by 5 bases and J by 3 bases, 11 bases remained unmatched. The CDR3 sequence is 16 residues long.

This clonotype was seen at least ten times. This chain links TRBV29-1 with TRBJ1-2; TRBD1 is a possible D gene (5 bases). The germline CDR1 and CDR2 sequences are SQVTM and ANQGSEA. Trimming took 2 bases from V and 4 from J, leaving 11 bases between them. This CDR3 is 13 amino acids long. The DNA for the CDR3 is TGCAGCGTTGAACGACAGTGGGGCTATGGCTACACCTTC. Amino acids: CSVERQWGYGYTF. The full variable domain, its missing parts supplied by reference TRBV29-1 and TRBJ1-2, is SAVISQKPSRDICQRGTSLTIQCQVDSQVTMMFWYRQQPGQSLTLIATANQGSEATYESGFVIDKFPISRPNLTFSTLTVSNMSPEDSSIYLCSVERQWGYGYTFGSGTRLTVV.

The chain couples TRBV9 to TRBJ1-2; D uncertain. Trimming pared 4 bases from V and 8 bases from J, leaving 15 bases between. The CDR3 consists of 13 residues. CDR1 is SGDLS, CDR2 YYNGEE, per germline. CDR3 bases: TGTGCCAGCAGCTTAGACGGACCTTGGGGCTACACCTTC. It translates to CASSLDGPWGYTF.

This clonotype came up many times. The gene calls are TRBV4-2 and TRBJ1-5; a weak D match, TRBD1 (5 bases). V was pared by 0 bases and J by 7 bases, with 13 bases between. The CDR3 loop spans 15 amino acids. Germline V gene sequence: CDR1 LGHNA, CDR2 YNFKEQ. The CDR3 loop is CASSQDLAGKQPQHF. The CDR3 DNA sequence: TGTGCCAGCAGCCAAGATTTGGCAGGGAAGCAGCCCCAGCATTTT.

This clonotype was found a few times. The rearrangement links TRBV21-1 to TRBJ2-1; the D call in the table, TRBD2, was not verified against the DNA. TRBV21-1 has pseudogene status. The length of the CDR3 is 19 residues. The CDR3 sequence: CASSKYRTLVDTNNNEQFF. CDR3 nucleotide sequence: TGTGCCAGCAGCAAATATCGGACACTAGTCGATACTAATAACAATGAGCAGTTCTTC.

Concerning this clonotype itself: A much bigger clone sits one base away, suggesting this may be a read error. The chain recombines TRBV20-1 with TRBJ1-2; 12 nucleotides align to TRBD1. CDR3 length: 15 residues. Per germline, CDR1 DFQATT and CDR2 SNEGSKA (reference sequence). Trimming took 6 bases from V and 7 from J; bases not matched to a gene: 12. The CDR3 DNA sequence: TGCAGTGCAGTACCGGGACAGGGGGCGTCATTTGGCTACACCTTC. Its protein product is CSAVPGQGASFGYTF.

This clonotype was seen at least ten times. The gene calls are TRBV19 and TRBJ1-2; weak D call: TRBD1 (6 bases). Germline loops: CDR1 LNHDA, CDR2 SQIVND (reference sequence). V was cut by 7 bases and J by 6 bases, with 15 bases left in between. This CDR3 is 13 amino acids long. The CDR3 bases are TGTGCCAGTAACGGACAGACCTTGGATGGCTACACCTTC. Translated, it gives CASNGQTLDGYTF.